This TCR beta chain is drawn from a study of PD-L1 blockade in urothelial cancer. The templates were synthetic TCR analogs, and they were spiked into each PCR. TCRdb's table, derived via immunoSEQ multiplex PCR, lists solely in-frame clones and lacks some. This sample has under 55,000 clones, with 84% found just once. V gave up 4 bases and J gave up 3 bases; unmatched junction bases: 4. In germline, CDR1 is LGHNA, CDR2 YNFKEQ. This CDR3 is built from 14 residues. Individual patients had between 1 and 8 samples, taken pretreatment and on-treatment. J is TRBJ2-7 and V is TRBV4-2; 9 bases fit TRBD1. This receptor was taken from a man in his forties with urothelial cancer. Here the sequenced sample was PBMCs, taken around atezolizumab (anti-PD-L1) treatment. The CDR3 sequence is CASSPGQGSYEQYF. Here the CDR3 DNA reads TGTGCCAGCAGCCCTGGACAGGGGAGCTACGAGCAGTACTTC.